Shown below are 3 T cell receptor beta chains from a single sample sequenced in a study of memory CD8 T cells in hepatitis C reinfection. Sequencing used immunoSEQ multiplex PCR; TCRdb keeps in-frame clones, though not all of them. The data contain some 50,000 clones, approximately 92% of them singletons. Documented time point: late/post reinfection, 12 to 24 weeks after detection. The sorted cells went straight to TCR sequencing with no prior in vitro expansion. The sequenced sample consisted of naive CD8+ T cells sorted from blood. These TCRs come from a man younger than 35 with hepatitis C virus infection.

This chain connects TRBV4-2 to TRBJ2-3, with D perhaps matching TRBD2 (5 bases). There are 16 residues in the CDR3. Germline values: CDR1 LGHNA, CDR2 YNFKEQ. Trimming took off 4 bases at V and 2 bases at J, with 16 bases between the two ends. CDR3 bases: TGTGCCAGCAGCCCCATCGGGGTCCGATCCACAGATACGCAGTATTTT. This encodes CASSPIGVRSTDTQYF.

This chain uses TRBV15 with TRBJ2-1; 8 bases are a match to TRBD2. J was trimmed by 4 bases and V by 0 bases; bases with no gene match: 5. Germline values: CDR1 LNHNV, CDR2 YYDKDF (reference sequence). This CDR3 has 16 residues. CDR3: CATSRDRTSGYNEQFF. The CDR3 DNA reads TGTGCCACCAGCAGAGATCGCACTAGCGGATACAATGAGCAGTTCTTC. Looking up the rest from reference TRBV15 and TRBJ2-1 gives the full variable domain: DAMVIQNPRYQVTQFGKPVTLSCSQTLNHNVMYWYQQKSSQAPKLLFHYYDKDFNNEADTPDNFQSRRPNTSFCFLDIRSPGLGDTAMYLCATSRDRTSGYNEQFFGPGTRLTVL.

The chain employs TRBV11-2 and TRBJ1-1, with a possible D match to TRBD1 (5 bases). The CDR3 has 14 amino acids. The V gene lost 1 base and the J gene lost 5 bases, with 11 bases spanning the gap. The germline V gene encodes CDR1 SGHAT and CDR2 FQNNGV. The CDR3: CASSLVGGDTEAFF. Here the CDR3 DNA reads TGTGCCAGCAGCTTAGTAGGAGGGGATACTGAAGCTTTCTTT.